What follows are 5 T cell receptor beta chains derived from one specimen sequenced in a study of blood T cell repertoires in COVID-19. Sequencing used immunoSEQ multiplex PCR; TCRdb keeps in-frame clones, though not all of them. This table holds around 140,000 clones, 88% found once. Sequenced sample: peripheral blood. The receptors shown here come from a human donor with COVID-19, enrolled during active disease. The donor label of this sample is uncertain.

The CDR3: CASSKGDSRELNTEAFF. The CDR3 DNA follows: TGTGCCAGCAGCAAAGGGGATTCAAGGGAGCTTAACACTGAAGCTTTCTTT. The V call is TRBV21-1, the J call TRBJ1-1. TRBV21-1 is marked as a pseudogene. The CDR3 extends over 17 amino acids.

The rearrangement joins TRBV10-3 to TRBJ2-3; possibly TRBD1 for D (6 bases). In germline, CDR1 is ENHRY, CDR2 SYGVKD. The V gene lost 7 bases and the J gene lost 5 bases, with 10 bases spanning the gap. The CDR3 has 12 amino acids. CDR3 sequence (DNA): TGTGCCATCACAGGGGACGGAGATACGCAGTATTTT. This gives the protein CAITGDGDTQYF.

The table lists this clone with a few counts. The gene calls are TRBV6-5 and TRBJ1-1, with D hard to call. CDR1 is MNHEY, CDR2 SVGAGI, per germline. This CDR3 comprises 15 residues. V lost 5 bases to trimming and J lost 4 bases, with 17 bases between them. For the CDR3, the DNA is TGTGCCAGCAGTCGAGAGGCCTTTTTCGGCACTGAAGCTTTCTTT. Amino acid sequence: CASSREAFFGTEAFF.

CDR3 region: CASSLFGGAWTEAFF. The CDR3 DNA is TGTGCCAGCAGCTTATTCGGGGGGGCCTGGACTGAAGCTTTCTTT. The chain couples TRBV13 to TRBJ1-1; TRBD1 might be the D (6 bases). The CDR3 runs 15 residues. V gave up 2 bases and J gave up 5 bases, with 15 bases separating them. CDR1 and CDR2 (germline): PRHDT, FYEKMQ (reference sequence).

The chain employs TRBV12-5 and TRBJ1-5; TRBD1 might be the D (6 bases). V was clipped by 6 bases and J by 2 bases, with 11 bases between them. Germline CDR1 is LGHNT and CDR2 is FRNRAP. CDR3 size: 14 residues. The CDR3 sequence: CASGTGYGNQPQHF. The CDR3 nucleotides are TGTGCTAGTGGAACAGGGTACGGCAATCAGCCCCAGCATTTT.